This T cell receptor (beta chain) is from a study of human versus mouse CDR3 diversity and MHC coevolution. Study as a whole: Reported immunoSEQ sensitivity was one in 200,000 T cells, with reduced amplification bias.

Remarks on this clone: Its antigen is currently unknown.

This CDR3 contains 16 residues. V shed 3 bases and J shed 0 bases, with 12 bases lying between them. CDR1 is MNHEY and CDR2 is SVGAGI in the germline V gene. General study points: Human T cells were selected on about six MHC II alleles. Humans had the largest estimated TCR beta repertoire, 1.5 million to 2 million clonotypes. On average, humans showed more CDR3 deletions and insertions than mice.

Only in-frame clones appear in the TCRdb table, and some are missing; sequencing was by immunoSEQ multiplex PCR. The table includes about 83,000 clones, roughly 90% detected once. Sequenced: naive CD4+ T cells from blood. The subset here: CD45RO-negative CD62L-positive naive CD4 T cells. The receptor was derived from a person aged 30 to 70 in good health. J is TRBJ2-1 and V is TRBV6-5, with D possibly matching TRBD1 (5 bases). The CDR3 DNA follows: TGTGCCAGCAGTTATACCTTCGACAGCTCCTACAATGAGCAGTTCTTC. As protein: CASSYTFDSSYNEQFF.